This paragraph covers one T cell receptor beta chain sequence. As yet, its antigen is unknown. Trimming removed 3 bases at V and 3 bases at J, with 8 bases between. The CDR3 totals 13 residues. This sample stems from a study of T cell responses to AZD1222 COVID-19 vaccine. For the study at large: Second doses at about 4 or about 12 weeks were pooled. Study results and caveats: Spike-wide vaccine-associated CD4 TCRs dominated at 160-218 and 743-854. Receipt of two AZD1222 doses was followed by a rise in Spike-specific TCR breadth and depth.

Sequencing was performed with immunoSEQ multiplex PCR; in TCRdb, only in-frame clones are kept and a portion is missing. The sample holds approximately 160,000 clones; about 92% are singletons and the top ten take roughly 1%. This chain uses TRBV12-3 or TRBV12-4 with TRBJ1-2, with a weak D call TRBD1 (5 bases). This clonotype originated in an adult in good health. Source: peripheral blood, taken on day 0 of AZD1222 vaccination. CDR3 residues: CASSLIQDYGYTF. In DNA form, the CDR3 reads TGTGCCAGCAGTTTGATACAGGACTATGGCTACACCTTC.